One sample yielded the 25 T cell receptor beta chains listed below, sequenced in a study of control samples from healthy donors and cancer patients. Produced via immunoSEQ multiplex PCR; TCRdb's table is partial and in-frame only. The repertoire holds about 92,000 clones, with around 80% as singletons. The sequenced sample consisted of blood. The receptor set was obtained from an older woman in good health.

Worth noting for this clone: Other DNA sequences in the same sample also yield this CDR3. The rearrangement uses TRBV18 and TRBJ2-3; D call uncertain. The V gene's germline CDR1 is KGHSH and CDR2 LQKENI. Trimming removed 6 bases from V and 1 base from J, with 2 bases in between. The CDR3 totals 11 residues. CDR3 region: CASSRTDTQYF. For the CDR3, the DNA is TGTGCCAGCTCGCGCACAGATACGCAGTATTTT.

With respect to this clone: The junction does not match germline at one end; this may be a read error. The chain combines TRBV7-7 with TRBJ2-5, with D perhaps TRBD1 or TRBD2 (7 bases each). The CDR3 length is 15 residues. CDR1 is SSHAT, CDR2 FNYEAQ, per germline (reference sequence). The CDR3 is CASSPEGGGGETQYF. CDR3 DNA: TGTGCTAGCAGCCCAGAGGGAGGGGGCGGAGAGACCCAGTACTTC.

This chain connects TRBV14 to TRBJ1-1; 8 bases are a match to TRBD1. With V trimmed by 3 bases and J by 1 base, 13 bases remained unmatched. Germline-derived CDR1 and CDR2 are SGHDN and FVKESK. The CDR3 consists of 18 residues. The CDR3 spells CASSHVSGTGGANTEAFF. The CDR3 bases are TGTGCCAGCAGCCATGTTTCTGGGACAGGTGGCGCGAACACTGAAGCTTTCTTT.

V is TRBV7-2 and J is TRBJ1-5; D is unresolved. The CDR3 consists of 13 residues. Germline V lookup: CDR1 SGHTA, CDR2 FQGNSA. The V gene lost 5 bases and the J gene lost 2 bases, with 7 bases spanning the gap. DNA for the CDR3: TGTGCCAGCAGCCTCACGCGCAATCAGCCCCAGCATTTT. Encoded protein: CASSLTRNQPQHF.

CDR3 sequence: CASSPSRDYGYTF. CDR3 coding DNA: TGTGCCAGCAGCCCCAGCAGGGACTATGGCTACACCTTC. V and J are TRBV11-2 and TRBJ1-2; possibly TRBD1 for D (5 bases). CDR1 and CDR2 from the germline V gene are SGHAT and FQNNGV. Trimming stripped 5 bases from V and 3 bases from J, with 10 bases between. CDR3 length: 13 amino acids.

The CDR3 nucleotides are TGCGCCAGCAGCCGTGGAGGAGGAGGCGAGACCCAGTACTTC. Protein: CASSRGGGGETQYF. J is TRBJ2-5 and V is TRBV5-1; TRBD2 is a possible D gene (5 bases). V lost 4 bases and J 5 bases, leaving 15 bases between the germline ends. The CDR3 runs to 14 residues. Germline lookup yields CDR1 SGHRS and CDR2 YFSETQ.

This clone was found a few times. The chain joins TRBV6-2 or TRBV6-3 to TRBJ2-3, with D perhaps TRBD1 (5 bases). The CDR3 spans 15 residues. Germline V gene lookup returns CDR1 MNHEY and CDR2 SVGEGT. V gave up 2 bases and J gave up 3 bases, with 12 bases separating them. As DNA, the CDR3 is TGTGCCAGCAGTTACAGGGGCTTGTGGACAGATACGCAGTATTTT. This sequence encodes CASSYRGLWTDTQYF.

V usage is TRBV6-5 and J usage is TRBJ1-4; possible D gene TRBD1, 6 bases. Germline V CDR1 and CDR2: MNHEY, SVGAGI. The CDR3 consists of 15 residues. Trimming took off 6 bases at V and 5 bases at J, with 16 bases between the two ends. CDR3 region: CASSRKGGSNEKLFF. The CDR3, as DNA: TGTGCCAGCAGCCGAAAGGGGGGCTCAAATGAAAAACTGTTTTTT.

The chain combines TRBV10-1 with TRBJ1-6; D not resolved. The V gene lost 0 bases and the J gene lost 2 bases, with 2 bases spanning the gap. From germline, CDR1 is WNHNN and CDR2 SYGVQD (reference sequence). The CDR3 loop spans 14 amino acids. The CDR3 region has the DNA TGCGCCAGCAGTGAGTCGACCTATAATTCACCCCTCCACTTT. Translating gives CASSESTYNSPLHF.

V usage is TRBV2 and J usage is TRBJ2-2, with D hard to call. Germline V lookup: CDR1 SNHLY, CDR2 FYNNEI. V was shortened by 5 bases and J by 0 bases, with 4 bases between the two germline ends. This CDR3 has 13 amino acids. The CDR3 sequence: CASSRSNTGELFF. CDR3 DNA: TGTGCCAGCAGTCGATCGAACACCGGGGAGCTGTTTTTT.

The chain links TRBV9 to TRBJ2-3; 8 nucleotides agree with TRBD2. The CDR3 consists of 16 residues. The trim removed 2 bases at V and 3 bases at J, leaving 8 bases unmatched. Germline CDR1 is SGDLS and CDR2 is YYNGEE. The CDR3 loop is CASSVSGTSRTDTQYF. Here the CDR3 DNA reads TGTGCCAGCAGCGTCTCCGGGACTAGTAGGACAGATACGCAGTATTTT.

The J gene is TRBJ2-1, the V gene TRBV28; 9 nucleotides match TRBD2. Germline lookup yields CDR1 MDHEN and CDR2 SYDVKM. The CDR3 has 16 residues. J lost 1 base, V lost 2 bases, and 3 bases had no gene match. The CDR3 sequence: CASSLRSGGSYNEQFF. DNA for the CDR3: TGTGCCAGCAGTTTACGTAGCGGGGGTTCCTACAATGAGCAGTTCTTC. Full variable domain (rest looked up from reference TRBV28 and TRBJ2-1): DVKVTQSSRYLVKRTGEKVFLECVQDMDHENMFWYRQDPGLGLRLIYFSYDVKMKEKGDIPEGYSVSREKKERFSLILESASTNQTSMYLCASSLRSGGSYNEQFFGPGTRLTVL.

This clone was seen a single time. The chain employs TRBV7-6 and TRBJ2-7; a possible D gene is TRBD1 (5 bases). Germline CDR1 is SGHVS and CDR2 is FNYEAQ. CDR3 size: 15 residues. The V end lost 4 bases, the J end lost 0 bases, and 13 bases lay between the germline ends. CDR3 sequence reads: CASSYQGGNSYEQYF. Written as DNA, the CDR3 is TGTGCCAGCAGCTACCAGGGCGGAAACTCCTACGAGCAGTACTTC.

This clone occurred a few times. The chain joins TRBV6-1 to TRBJ1-6; a possible D gene is TRBD1 (6 bases). The CDR3 consists of 15 residues. The ends were cut back, 1 base at V and 7 bases at J, with 11 bases in the middle. The germline CDR1 and CDR2 sequences are MNHNS and SASEGT. This CDR3 reads CASSEGQAINSPLHF. The CDR3 bases are TGTGCCAGCAGTGAAGGACAGGCGATCAATTCACCCCTCCACTTT.

This chain joins TRBV2 and TRBJ1-4, with a possible D match to TRBD1 (6 bases). V was pared by 6 bases and J by 8 bases, with 16 bases between. This CDR3 comprises 14 residues. CDR1 SNHLY and CDR2 FYNNEI come from the germline V gene. The CDR3 DNA reads TGTGCCAGCAGCGGTCGGGGGGCGGGAGAAAAACTGTTTTTT. Translated, it gives CASSGRGAGEKLFF.

This chain links TRBV2 with TRBJ1-2, with 11 bases aligning to TRBD1. Germline V gene lookup returns CDR1 SNHLY and CDR2 FYNNEI. The ends lost 5 bases at V and 7 bases at J; junction bases unmatched: 9. The CDR3 runs to 15 residues. The CDR3 DNA follows: TGTGCCAGCAGTAACCTACCCGGGACAGGGGGTGGCTACACCTTC. Protein sequence: CASSNLPGTGGGYTF.

This clone has a handful of counts. The CDR3 DNA reads TGTGCCAGCAGTGATCCTGGGAGGACGGGTTCTGGAAACACCATATATTTT. This sequence encodes CASSDPGRTGSGNTIYF. The chain employs TRBV6-1 and TRBJ1-3; no firm D call. The CDR3 is 17 residues long. V was clipped by 3 bases and J by 1 base, with 16 bases between them. The V gene's germline CDR1 is MNHNS and CDR2 SASEGT.

This chain joins TRBV18 and TRBJ2-1, with D unresolved. In germline, CDR1 is KGHSH, CDR2 LQKENI. The CDR3 contains 16 residues. The V end lost 8 bases, the J end lost 0 bases, and 17 bases lay between the germline ends. The CDR3: CASGRPERSSYNEQFF. The DNA of the CDR3 is TGTGCCAGCGGCCGCCCGGAGCGAAGCTCCTACAATGAGCAGTTCTTC.

V and J are TRBV28 and TRBJ2-1; perhaps TRBD2 as D (6 bases). The germline V and J ends were trimmed by 2 bases and 0 bases, with 8 bases remaining between them. Germline V lookup: CDR1 MDHEN, CDR2 SYDVKM. CDR3 length: 15 residues. The DNA of the CDR3 is TGTGCCAGCAGTTTAGCGGGGAGCTCCTACAATGAGCAGTTCTTC. Translated: CASSLAGSSYNEQFF.

This chain uses TRBV5-1 with TRBJ2-2, with D perhaps matching TRBD1 or TRBD2 (5 bases each). The CDR3 loop spans 15 amino acids. V lost 0 bases and J lost 2, with 8 bases in between. From germline, CDR1 is SGHRS and CDR2 YFSETQ. CDR3 region: CASSLAGRNTGELFF. The CDR3 region has the DNA TGCGCCAGCAGCTTGGCAGGGAGAAACACCGGGGAGCTGTTTTTT.

This clone was seen a handful of times. The rearrangement joins TRBV13 to TRBJ2-3, with a weak D call TRBD2 (6 bases). Germline CDR1 PRHDT, CDR2 FYEKMQ (reference sequence). The CDR3 runs to 15 residues. Trimming removed 5 bases at V and 0 bases at J, with 12 bases between. The CDR3 DNA reads as TGTGCCAGCAGCCCCCGTGGGGGGAGCACAGATACGCAGTATTTT. As protein: CASSPRGGSTDTQYF. Using reference TRBV13 and TRBJ2-3 for the parts outside the CDR3, the full variable domain is AAGVIQSPRHLIKEKRETATLKCYPIPRHDTVYWYQQGPGQDPQFLISFYEKMQSDKGSIPDRFSAQQFSDYHSELNMSSLELGDSALYFCASSPRGGSTDTQYFGPGTRLTVL.

The genes are TRBV28 and TRBJ2-1; perhaps TRBD2 as D (5 bases). The V end was cut by 6 bases, the J end by 3 bases, with 15 bases between. CDR3 size: 15 residues. Germline V gene lookup returns CDR1 MDHEN and CDR2 SYDVKM. The CDR3 DNA is TGTGCCAGCAGCTCCCCGGCGGGCCTCTACAATGAGCAGTTCTTC. Protein product: CASSSPAGLYNEQFF.

The chain combines TRBV14 with TRBJ1-1; TRBD1 is a possible D gene (5 bases). V was pared by 1 base and J by 3 bases, with 21 bases between. This CDR3 has 18 amino acids. CDR1 is SGHDN, CDR2 FVKESK, per germline. DNA for the CDR3: TGTGCCAGCAGCCAAGGCCTGATAGGACACCTGAAAGACACTGAAGCTTTCTTT. It yields the protein CASSQGLIGHLKDTEAFF.

This clone appeared a few times. V usage is TRBV5-8 and J usage is TRBJ1-5; D is uncertain. Germline assignment: CDR1 SGHTS and CDR2 YDEGEE. The length of the CDR3 is 16 residues. Trimming left V 5 bases short and J 0 bases short, with 15 bases between. For the CDR3, the DNA is TGTGCCAGCAGTCCCGGACGGATTTATAGCAATCAGCCCCAGCATTTT. The encoded protein is CASSPGRIYSNQPQHF.

V usage is TRBV7-2 and J usage is TRBJ2-5; D is possibly TRBD1 (6 bases). The V end lost 0 bases, the J end lost 3 bases, and 8 bases lay between the germline ends. Germline values: CDR1 SGHTA, CDR2 FQGNSA. CDR3 length equals 14 residues. This CDR3 is CASSLAGAKETQYF. The CDR3 bases are TGTGCCAGCAGCTTAGCGGGGGCTAAAGAGACCCAGTACTTC.